The clone carrying this T cell receptor (beta chain) was counted a few times. No antigen is known for it. This CDR3 is 13 amino acids long. Trimming took 6 bases from V and 14 from J; bases not matched to a gene: 13. CDR1 and CDR2 from the germline V gene are MNHEY and SVGAGI. This record belongs to a study of cytomegalovirus exposure and HLA in healthy donors. Regarding the study as a whole: Reported performance of the classifier showed diagnosis of cytomegalovirus status with high specificity and sensitivity. A later analysis found that most CMV-associated TCR beta chains appeared HLA-restricted.

A multiplex PCR was run with 60 Vbeta primers and 13 Jbeta primers. TCRdb's copy holds only in-frame clones and misses some; the assay was immunoSEQ multiplex PCR. The sample lists some 160,000 clones, roughly 72% occurring once. J is TRBJ2-1 and V is TRBV6-5; TRBD1 agrees at 7 bases. This TCR derives from a man in his forties in good health and CMV-seronegative. The sample taken for sequencing was PBMCs. The CDR3 sequence is CASRSRQGAAEFF. In nucleotides, the CDR3 is TGTGCCAGCAGAAGCCGACAGGGCGCGGCCGAGTTCTTC.